The 5 T cell receptor beta chains below come from one sample, sequenced in a study of post-analysis software for immune sequencing data. No antigen has been assigned to these receptors. Findings and limits, study-wide: In patients, four to six TRBV segments were more frequent than in controls, with TRBV5-6, TRBV5-1 and TRBV20-1 among them.

cDNA libraries for TCR beta contained unique molecular identifiers. TCRdb re-analysed the PCR reads in MiXCR, keeping a single row per CDR3 protein. Of 150,000 to 200,000 distinct CDR3 sequences in the sample, approximately 31% are singletons; the top ten hold approximately 1.4%. Input material: blood. Receptor source: a girl between 10 and 17 years old with multiple sclerosis.

This clonotype showed up just a few times. This sequence joins TRBV6-5 and TRBJ1-4; a possible D gene is TRBD1 (6 bases). The CDR3 has 14 residues. V was clipped by 5 bases and J by 6 bases, with 13 bases between them. From germline, CDR1 is MNHEY and CDR2 SVGAGI. The CDR3 region is CASSPGQKYEKLFF. Here the CDR3 DNA reads TGTGCCAGCAGTCCAGGACAGAAGTATGAAAAACTGTTTTTT.

This clonotype was counted only a few times. The chain has TRBV5-1 and TRBJ1-2; D unresolved. Germline CDR1 SGHRS, CDR2 YFSETQ. V was trimmed by 0 bases and J by 1 base, leaving 22 bases between them. The CDR3 runs to 19 residues. The CDR3, as DNA: TGCGCCAGCAGCTTGGCGGGGTGGCAGACAAAACCAGTTAACTATGGCTACACCTTC. Protein product: CASSLAGWQTKPVNYGYTF.

A note on this clonotype: A read error may explain this, as a much larger clone is one base away. V is TRBV12-3 or TRBV12-4 and J is TRBJ2-1, with TRBD2 identical over 11 bases. The CDR3 contains 15 residues. The CDR3, as DNA: TGTACCAGCAGTTTCTTTAGCGGGAGGGTTAATGAGCAGTTCTTC. Its protein product is CTSSFFSGRVNEQFF.

This clonotype was seen at least ten times. V is TRBV6-5 and J is TRBJ2-7; D is possibly TRBD1 or TRBD2 (5 bases each). The CDR3 length is 13 residues. V gave up 5 bases and J gave up 3 bases, with 11 bases separating them. Looked up from germline, CDR1 is MNHEY and CDR2 is SVGAGI. CDR3 nucleotides: TGTGCCAGCAGTGACGGGACGTTCTACGAGCAGTACTTC. Its translation: CASSDGTFYEQYF.

This clonotype has a handful of counts. The chain is built from TRBV11-2 and TRBJ2-3; D is ambiguous. V lost 3 bases and J 13 bases, leaving 17 bases between the germline ends. The CDR3 is made up of 13 amino acids. Germline CDR1 SGHAT, CDR2 FQNNGV. CDR3 in DNA: TGTGCCAGCAGCTTTCCGATTTCAGCATTCAAGTATTTT. Translated, it gives CASSFPISAFKYF.